The entry below describes one T cell receptor beta chain. The target antigen is unknown. This sample was included in a study of cytomegalovirus exposure and HLA in healthy donors. Notes on the study in general: Reportedly, diagnosis of cytomegalovirus status by the classifier showed high specificity and sensitivity. Some TCR beta chains (approximately 180 of them) were listed as cytomegalovirus-associated. Using a false discovery rate of 0.05, a later analysis showed that fewer than 20,000 TCR beta sequences were associated with HLA alleles. In an earlier analysis, about 87% or about 30%: the productive usage of most TCR beta V segments.

PCR was performed using 60 Vbeta and 13 Jbeta primers. The assay was immunoSEQ multiplex PCR, and TCRdb's table has in-frame clones only and misses some. This table holds some 99,000 clones, under 80% found once. V lost 0 bases, J lost 0 bases, and 10 bases lay in between. The germline V gene encodes CDR1 SGDLS and CDR2 YYNGEE. The CDR3 has 16 amino acids. Sample: PBMCs. The V gene is TRBV9, the J gene TRBJ1-3; D uncertain. This TCR derives from a man aged 40-55 years in good health and CMV-seronegative. The CDR3 here is CASSVGSTSSGNTIYF. CDR3 coding DNA: TGTGCCAGCAGCGTAGGAAGTACTAGCTCTGGAAACACCATATATTTT.